The next 22 T cell receptor beta chains were all read from a single sample in a study of T cell changes during pregnancy in multiple sclerosis. Data came from immunoSEQ multiplex PCR; TCRdb stores just in-frame clones and leaves some out. The repertoire holds some 70,000 clones, with around nine tenths as singletons. The source material was CD4+ T cells from peripheral blood mononuclear cells, sampled in the third trimester of pregnancy. Receptor source: a female donor in good health, enrolled as a control in a pregnancy study.

The rearrangement links TRBV4-3 to TRBJ1-2; 7 bases align to TRBD1. Germline CDR1 LGHNA, CDR2 YSLEER. The CDR3 contains 16 residues. Losses at the gene ends were 0 bases for V and 2 bases for J; bases not matched to a gene: 6. This CDR3 reads CASSQDTPGGNYGYTF. CDR3 in DNA: TGCGCCAGCAGCCAAGATACTCCAGGGGGGAACTATGGCTACACCTTC.

This clone was seen only once. The J gene is TRBJ1-6, the V gene TRBV7-2, with D perhaps matching TRBD1 (5 bases). The CDR3 is 15 residues long. Germline V lookup: CDR1 SGHTA, CDR2 FQGNSA. V lost 5 bases, J lost 9 bases, and 17 bases lay in between. CDR3 sequence: CASSPGSRVASPLHF. The CDR3 DNA sequence: TGTGCCAGCAGCCCAGGATCCAGGGTTGCTTCACCCCTCCACTTT.

The rearrangement uses TRBV6-5 and TRBJ1-4; perhaps TRBD1 as D (6 bases). CDR3 size: 15 residues. The V end lost 4 bases, the J end lost 7 bases, and 16 bases lay between the germline ends. The germline V gene has CDR1 MNHEY and CDR2 SVGAGI. The CDR3 DNA reads as TGTGCCAGCAGTTCTAACAGGGACGCTTTTGAAAAACTGTTTTTT. It translates to CASSSNRDAFEKLFF.

Only one count was recorded for this clone. The chain combines TRBV5-5 with TRBJ1-4; the D is unclear. Per germline, CDR1 SGHKS and CDR2 YYEKEE (reference sequence). V was trimmed by 0 bases and J by 8 bases, leaving 14 bases between them. CDR3 length: 15 amino acids. CDR3 DNA sequence: TGTGCCAGCAGCTTGGGAGGAGGATCGCAGGAAAAACTGTTTTTT. Protein: CASSLGGGSQEKLFF. Together with reference TRBV5-5 and TRBJ1-4, the CDR3 gives the full variable domain: DAGVTQSPTHLIKTRGQQVTLRCSPISGHKSVSWYQQVLGQGPQFIFQYYEKEERGRGNFPDRFSARQFPNYSSELNVNALLLGDSALYLCASSLGGGSQEKLFFGSGTQLSVL.

The V call is TRBV7-2, the J call TRBJ1-1; 7 bases agree with TRBD1. Trimming at V came to 5 bases and at J to 7 bases, leaving 4 bases not matched to a gene. Germline V lookup: CDR1 SGHTA, CDR2 FQGNSA. This CDR3 region has 12 residues. DNA of the CDR3: TGTGCCAGCAGCCCTAGGGACAGTGAAGCTTTCTTT. Its translation is CASSPRDSEAFF. Full variable domain (missing parts from reference TRBV7-2 and TRBJ1-1): GAGVSQSPSNKVTEKGKDVELRCDPISGHTALYWYRQSLGQGLEFLIYFQGNSAPDKSGLPSDRFSAERTGGSVSTLTIQRTQQEDSAVYLCASSPRDSEAFFGQGTRLTVV.

The gene calls are TRBV2 and TRBJ1-5; the D is unclear. V dropped 6 bases and J dropped 0 bases, with 15 bases sitting between them. The CDR3 extends over 16 amino acids. Germline CDR1 and CDR2: SNHLY and FYNNEI. The CDR3: CASRGGRVVSNQPQHF. CDR3 sequence (DNA): TGTGCCAGCAGAGGAGGACGAGTAGTTAGCAATCAGCCCCAGCATTTT.

The chain combines TRBV18 with TRBJ1-1; 7 bases line up with TRBD1. Unmatched junction bases numbered 5, after V lost 3 bases and J lost 1 base. Germline lookup yields CDR1 KGHSH and CDR2 LQKENI. The CDR3 totals 15 residues. The CDR3 DNA reads as TGTGCCAGCTCACCGATAGCAGGGGGGAACACTGAAGCTTTCTTT. Protein sequence: CASSPIAGGNTEAFF.

The rearrangement links TRBV30 to TRBJ1-6; no clear D. Germline assignment: CDR1 GTSNPN and CDR2 SVGIG (reference sequence). The CDR3 has 13 amino acids. V lost 2 bases and J 5 bases, leaving 7 bases between the germline ends. CDR3 coding DNA: TGTGCCTGGAGTTATCTAGATAATTCACCCCTCCACTTT. Amino acid sequence: CAWSYLDNSPLHF.

In nucleotides, the CDR3 is TGTGCCGTGCAGGGGACCACTGAAGCTTTCTTT. Translated: CAVQGTTEAFF. V usage is TRBV30 and J usage is TRBJ1-1, with TRBD1 as a possible D gene (6 bases). With 8 bases removed from V and 4 bases from J, the gap between germline ends came to 11 bases. The germline V gene encodes CDR1 GTSNPN and CDR2 SVGIG (reference sequence). This CDR3 has 11 amino acids. The variable domain in full, completed from reference TRBV30 and TRBJ1-1, reads SQTIHQWPATLVQPVGSPLSLECTVEGTSNPNLYWYRQAAGRGLQLLFYSVGIGQISSEVPQNLSASRPQDRQFILSSKKLLLSDSGFYLCAVQGTTEAFFGQGTRLTVV.

The J gene is TRBJ1-2, the V gene TRBV30; no clear D gene. There are 12 residues in the CDR3. Trimming removed 4 bases at V and 5 bases at J, with 11 bases between. Germline assignment: CDR1 GTSNPN and CDR2 SVGIG (reference sequence). As DNA, the CDR3 is TGTGCCTGGAACGAGGATTTTTATGGCTACACCTTC. The encoded protein is CAWNEDFYGYTF.

The chain employs TRBV5-1 and TRBJ2-1; 10 bases align to TRBD2. The CDR3 is 15 residues long. Germline V gene sequence: CDR1 SGHRS, CDR2 YFSETQ. Germline trimming cut 1 base from V and 12 bases from J; bases unmatched to any gene: 10. This CDR3 reads CASSLITSGAQGQFF. Here the CDR3 DNA reads TGCGCCAGCAGCTTGATAACTAGCGGGGCTCAGGGGCAGTTCTTC. The full variable domain, with the rest looked up from reference TRBV5-1 and TRBJ2-1, is KAGVTQTPRYLIKTRGQQVTLSCSPISGHRSVSWYQQTPGQGLQFLFEYFSETQRNKGNFPGRFSGRQFSNSRSEMNVSTLELGDSALYLCASSLITSGAQGQFFGPGTRLTVL.

This clone has only a few counts. The rearrangement joins TRBV7-6 to TRBJ1-2, with 7 positions matching TRBD1. The V and J ends lost 5 bases and 5 bases, in that order; junction bases with no gene match: 14. The germline gives CDR1 SGHVS, CDR2 FNYEAQ. The CDR3 contains 16 residues. DNA for the CDR3: TGTGCCAGCAGCGCAACTGGAAACAGGGGAGGTTATGGCTACACCTTC. Protein: CASSATGNRGGYGYTF.

The V and J genes are TRBV6-1 and TRBJ2-5; TRBD1 agrees at 8 bases. The CDR3 consists of 13 residues. The trim removed 6 bases at V and 6 bases at J, leaving 6 bases unmatched. Per the germline V gene, CDR1 is MNHNS and CDR2 is SASEGT. The CDR3: CASRKDRAQTQYF. CDR3 nucleotides: TGTGCCAGCAGAAAGGACAGGGCCCAGACCCAGTACTTC.

V gene TRBV27 combines with J gene TRBJ1-1; D uncertain. V was pared by 5 bases and J by 3 bases, with 10 bases between. Germline values: CDR1 MNHEY, CDR2 SMNVEV (reference sequence). The CDR3 has 13 residues. CDR3 DNA sequence: TGTGCCAGCAGTCTTAACAGATACACTGAAGCTTTCTTT. It translates to CASSLNRYTEAFF.

The chain links TRBV20-1 to TRBJ1-2; D perhaps matches TRBD1 (5 bases). Trimming removed 6 bases at V and 5 bases at J, with 10 bases between. This CDR3 comprises 11 residues. Germline CDR1 DFQATT, CDR2 SNEGSKA (reference sequence). This CDR3 is CSARRQYGYTF. CDR3 coding DNA: TGCAGTGCAAGAAGACAGTATGGCTACACCTTC.

The J gene is TRBJ1-5, the V gene TRBV30; D is unclear. Germline lookup yields CDR1 GTSNPN and CDR2 SVGIG (reference sequence). V lost 2 bases and J lost 7, with 9 bases in between. The CDR3 sequence is 12 residues long. This CDR3 is CAWSPGNQPQHF. The CDR3 bases are TGTGCCTGGAGTCCGGGGAACCAGCCCCAGCATTTT.

This clone was picked up a small number of times. The chain recombines TRBV7-3 with TRBJ1-6; TRBD1 agrees at 8 bases. Trimming cost V 0 bases and J 5 bases; bases outside gene matches: 3. CDR1 SGHTA and CDR2 FQGTGA come from the germline V gene. The CDR3 covers 16 residues. CDR3 protein: CASSLTDRENNSPLHF. The DNA of the CDR3 is TGTGCCAGCAGCTTAACGGACAGGGAGAATAATTCACCCCTCCACTTT.

The rearrangement uses TRBV2 and TRBJ1-5; weak D call: TRBD1 (5 bases). The CDR3 length is 13 residues. CDR1 and CDR2 (germline): SNHLY, FYNNEI. Between the trimmed V and J ends, which lost 7 bases and 4 bases, there was a span of 11 bases. Written as DNA, the CDR3 is TGTGCCAGCAACGCAGGGCTAAATCAGCCCCAGCATTTT. It is translated as CASNAGLNQPQHF.

This clone was observed a handful of times. The chain employs TRBV7-8 and TRBJ1-1; TRBD1 agrees at 7 bases. The CDR3 has 12 residues. CDR1 and CDR2 (germline): SGHVS, FQNEAQ. J was trimmed by 7 bases and V by 4 bases; bases with no gene match: 3. CDR3 region: CASSSNRGEAFF. The CDR3 DNA reads as TGTGCCAGCAGCTCGAACAGGGGTGAAGCTTTCTTT.

This chain's CDR3 is CAWSFGTDNAFF. The CDR3 bases are TGTGCCTGGAGTTTCGGGACAGATAACGCTTTCTTT. The V gene is TRBV30, the J gene TRBJ1-1; 7 bases line up with TRBD1. CDR1 is GTSNPN and CDR2 is SVGIG in the germline V gene (reference sequence). The CDR3 has 12 amino acids. The V gene end was trimmed by 2 bases and the J gene end by 11 bases; junction bases not matched to a gene: 8. The full variable domain, rest sourced from reference TRBV30 and TRBJ1-1, is SQTIHQWPATLVQPVGSPLSLECTVEGTSNPNLYWYRQAAGRGLQLLFYSVGIGQISSEVPQNLSASRPQDRQFILSSKKLLLSDSGFYLCAWSFGTDNAFFGQGTRLTVV.

J is TRBJ2-1 and V is TRBV27; the D gene is possibly TRBD1 (5 bases). There are 14 residues in the CDR3. Germline CDR1 reads MNHEY; CDR2 reads SMNVEV (reference sequence). Trimming removed 5 bases from V and 4 bases from J, with 12 bases in between. The CDR3 sequence is CASSIKTEYNEQFF. The CDR3 nucleotides are TGTGCCAGCAGTATCAAGACAGAGTACAATGAGCAGTTCTTC.

The genes are TRBV6-5 and TRBJ1-5; D uncertain. This CDR3 comprises 14 residues. V was cut by 7 bases and J by 5 bases, with 15 bases left in between. CDR1 and CDR2 (germline): MNHEY, SVGAGI. The CDR3 nucleotides read TGTGCCAGCACCACGGGAGGGAGGGATCAGCCCCAGCATTTT. It codes for CASTTGGRDQPQHF.